The next 13 T cell receptor beta chains were all read from a single sample in a study of cytomegalovirus exposure and HLA in healthy donors (dated by TCRdb to the late 2010s). Receptor amplification or capture employed the immunoSEQ multiplex PCR assay. A mixture of 60 forward primers for TCR Vbeta segments and 13 reverse primers for TCR Jbeta segments was used in the multiplex PCR. In its TCRdb copy, this immuneACCESS table keeps in-frame sequences only and misses some clones. Where compared with another copy, unresolved V genes explain less than half of these, and the others have no known cause. The sample table records 130,000 to 150,000 clones; around three quarters of these occur just once. Under 7.5% of the sample goes to the ten largest clones. The sample taken for sequencing was PBMCs. All receptors come from a man aged 35-49 years in good health and CMV-seropositive.

The V gene is TRBV29-1, the J gene TRBJ2-2; a weak D match, TRBD2 (5 bases). Trimming left V 5 bases short and J 5 bases short, with 9 bases between. The CDR3 contains 12 residues. CDR1 SQVTM and CDR2 ANQGSEA come from the germline V gene. The CDR3 here is CSVLGSTGELFF. The CDR3 nucleotides read TGCAGCGTTTTAGGGAGTACCGGGGAGCTGTTTTTT.

A single count supports this clone. This chain links TRBV19 with TRBJ2-1, with 12 bases that match TRBD2. The CDR3 is 18 residues long. V lost 8 bases, J lost 4 bases, and 15 bases stayed unmatched. Germline loops: CDR1 LNHDA, CDR2 SQIVND (reference sequence). CDR3 protein: CASSSLPSGRAGYNEQFF. The DNA for the CDR3 is TGTGCCAGTTCGTCCCTACCTAGCGGGAGGGCGGGTTACAATGAGCAGTTCTTC.

This chain links TRBV4-2 with TRBJ1-1; the match to TRBD1 covers 9 bases. CDR3 size: 15 residues. Losses at the gene ends were 4 bases for V and 4 bases for J; bases not matched to a gene: 7. The V gene's germline CDR1 is LGHNA and CDR2 YNFKEQ. CDR3 bases: TGTGCCAGCAGCCCAGGGACAGGGATAGGCACTGAAGCTTTCTTT. Its protein product is CASSPGTGIGTEAFF.

The V gene is TRBV6-1, the J gene TRBJ2-2, with D unclear. This CDR3 is built from 13 residues. With 7 bases removed from V and 4 bases from J, the gap between germline ends came to 10 bases. Germline-derived CDR1 and CDR2 are MNHNS and SASEGT. The CDR3 DNA is TGTGCCAGCACCCCCGTCCCCACCGGGGAGCTGTTTTTT. It specifies CASTPVPTGELFF.

The V call is TRBV9, the J call TRBJ2-5; 8 bases line up with TRBD1. The germline V gene has CDR1 SGDLS and CDR2 YYNGEE. This CDR3 spans 15 amino acids. The ends lost 0 bases at V and 3 bases at J; junction bases unmatched: 4. CDR3 in amino acids: CASSVAAGGEETQYF. The CDR3 DNA sequence: TGTGCCAGCAGCGTAGCGGCAGGGGGCGAAGAGACCCAGTACTTC.

This chain joins TRBV4-1 and TRBJ2-5; D not certain. V lost 2 bases and J 5 bases, leaving 12 bases between the germline ends. There are 14 residues in the CDR3. CDR1 and CDR2 (germline): MGHRA, YSYEKL. CDR3 bases: TGCGCCAGCAGCCAACCATTCAGCGAGGAGACCCAGTACTTC. It is translated as CASSQPFSEETQYF.

J is TRBJ2-1 and V is TRBV5-8, with 11 bases fitting TRBD1. V gave up 4 bases and J gave up 7 bases; unmatched junction bases: 10. The CDR3 length is 16 residues. In germline, CDR1 is SGHTS, CDR2 YDEGEE. The CDR3 reads CASSNRGQGARNEQFF. The CDR3 DNA sequence: TGTGCCAGCAGCAACCGAGGACAGGGGGCAAGGAATGAGCAGTTCTTC.

The chain employs TRBV9 and TRBJ1-1; 7 nucleotides align to TRBD1. The CDR3 covers 14 residues. CDR1 is SGDLS and CDR2 is YYNGEE in the germline V gene. Unmatched junction bases numbered 8, after V lost 2 bases and J lost 7 bases. CDR3 DNA sequence: TGTGCCAGCAGCGTCTCGACAGGGAACGGTGAAGCTTTCTTT. The encoded protein is CASSVSTGNGEAFF.

This chain uses TRBV27 with TRBJ1-2; 7 nucleotides align to TRBD1. The germline V gene encodes CDR1 MNHEY and CDR2 SMNVEV (reference sequence). After removal of 5 bases from V and 4 bases from J, the junction contained 7 bases not matched to a gene. This CDR3 region has 14 residues. The CDR3 region is CASSQTRQGYGYTF. DNA of the CDR3: TGTGCCAGCAGTCAGACCCGACAGGGCTATGGCTACACCTTC.

The V gene is TRBV28, the J gene TRBJ2-1; the match to TRBD2 covers 13 bases. CDR1 is MDHEN and CDR2 is SYDVKM in the germline V gene. This CDR3 region has 16 residues. Losses at the gene ends were 4 bases for V and 6 bases for J; bases not matched to a gene: 6. CDR3 sequence (DNA): TGTGCCAGCAGTTCCCCGGGACTAGCGGGGTTCAATGAGCAGTTCTTC. Residues: CASSSPGLAGFNEQFF.

This clone showed up just once. This chain joins TRBV15 and TRBJ1-1, with TRBD1 as a possible D gene (5 bases). V was cut by 4 bases and J by 2 bases, with 14 bases left in between. The germline gives CDR1 LNHNV, CDR2 YYDKDF (reference sequence). The CDR3 has 15 amino acids. The CDR3 here is CATSTGTGVNTEAFF. CDR3 coding DNA: TGTGCCACCAGCACGGGGACTGGGGTAAACACTGAAGCTTTCTTT.

The CDR3 DNA reads TGTGCCAGCAGGTCCCCCAAAGACAGAGTAAACAATGAGCAGTTCTTC. Encoded protein: CASRSPKDRVNNEQFF. The chain has TRBV7-2 and TRBJ2-1, with a weak D call TRBD1 (5 bases). V lost 6 bases, J lost 5 bases, and 20 bases lay in between. Germline lookup yields CDR1 SGHTA and CDR2 FQGNSA. The CDR3 sequence is 16 residues long.

The V and J genes are TRBV19 and TRBJ1-1, with D perhaps matching TRBD1 (6 bases). The germline V gene encodes CDR1 LNHDA and CDR2 SQIVND (reference sequence). Trimming stripped 1 base from V and 5 bases from J, with 14 bases between. This CDR3 has 15 amino acids. In nucleotides, the CDR3 is TGTGCCAGTAGTATAGGAGGGGGGGTGGTAACTGAAGCTTTCTTT. Translating gives CASSIGGGVVTEAFF.